The entry below describes one T cell receptor beta chain. No antigen is known for it. Sequencing was preceded by expansion of antigen-specific CD4+ T cells with viral peptide pools in the ViraFEST assay. With approximately 10 days of culture completed, CD4+ T cells were isolated. Participants got two doses of BNT162b2 or mRNA-1273 vaccine. Cultures got half-medium changes with IL-2 on days 3 and 7. This specimen comes from a study of vaccination effects on CD4 cells after COVID-19. Some clones are missing from TCRdb's copy, which holds only in-frame ones; the method was immunoSEQ multiplex PCR. The sample includes over 25,000 clones, about 75% of them seen just once. V was shortened by 0 bases and J by 7 bases, with 13 bases between the two germline ends. CDR1 is SGHKS and CDR2 is YYEKEE in the germline V gene (reference sequence). The CDR3 loop spans 14 amino acids. Study-wide results and caveats: Substantial clonal contraction characterized both infection- and vaccine-induced clones late after vaccination. Common cold coronavirus cross-reactivity was shown by only 1 of 255 vaccine-induced clones in healthy vaccinees. There were few convalescent patients in the study and no early post-infection timepoints.

V gene TRBV5-5 combines with J gene TRBJ1-2, with D possibly TRBD1 on 6 matching bases. The sequencing used CD4+ T cells from PBMCs cultured with SARS-CoV-2 spike peptides, collected after COVID-19 vaccination. This sequence was found in a human donor who received a COVID-19 vaccine. Some clones in this sample may be carry-over from other donors' samples. CDR3 sequence: CASSLGQEPLGYTF. In nucleotides, the CDR3 is TGTGCCAGCAGCTTGGGACAGGAGCCCCTTGGCTACACCTTC.